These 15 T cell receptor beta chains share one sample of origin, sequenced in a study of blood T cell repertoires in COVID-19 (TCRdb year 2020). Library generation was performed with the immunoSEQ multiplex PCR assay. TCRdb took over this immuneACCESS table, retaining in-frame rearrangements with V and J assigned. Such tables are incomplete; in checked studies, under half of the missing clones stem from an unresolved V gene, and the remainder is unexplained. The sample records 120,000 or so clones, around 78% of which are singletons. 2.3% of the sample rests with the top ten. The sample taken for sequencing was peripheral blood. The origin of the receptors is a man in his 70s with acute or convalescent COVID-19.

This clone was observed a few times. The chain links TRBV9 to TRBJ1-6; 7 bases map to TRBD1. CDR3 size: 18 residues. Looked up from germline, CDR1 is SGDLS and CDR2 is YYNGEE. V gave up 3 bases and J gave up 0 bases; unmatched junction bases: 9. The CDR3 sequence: CASSESGTAGSYNSPLHF. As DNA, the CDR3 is TGTGCCAGCAGCGAATCCGGGACAGCTGGCTCCTATAATTCACCCCTCCACTTT.

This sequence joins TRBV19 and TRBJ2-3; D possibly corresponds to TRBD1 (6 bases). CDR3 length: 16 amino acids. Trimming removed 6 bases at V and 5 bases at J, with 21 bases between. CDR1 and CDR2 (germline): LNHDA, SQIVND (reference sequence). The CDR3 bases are TGTGCCAGTAGCCGACCCTTACAGGGATTGCTAGATACGCAGTATTTT. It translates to CASSRPLQGLLDTQYF.

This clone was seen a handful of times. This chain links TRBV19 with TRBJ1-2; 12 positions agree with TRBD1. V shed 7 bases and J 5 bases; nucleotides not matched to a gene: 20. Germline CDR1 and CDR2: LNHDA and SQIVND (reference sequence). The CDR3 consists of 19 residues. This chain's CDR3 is CASTTSLGTGGRIGYGYTF. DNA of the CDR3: TGTGCCAGTACCACCAGCCTTGGGACAGGGGGCCGAATAGGATATGGCTACACCTTC.

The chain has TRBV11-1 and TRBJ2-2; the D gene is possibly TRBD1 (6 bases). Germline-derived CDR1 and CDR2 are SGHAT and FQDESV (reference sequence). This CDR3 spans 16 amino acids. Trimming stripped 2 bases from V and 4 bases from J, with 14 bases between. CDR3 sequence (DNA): TGTGCCAGCAGCTTACCCTCGGGACAATCCACCGGGGAGCTGTTTTTT. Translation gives CASSLPSGQSTGELFF.

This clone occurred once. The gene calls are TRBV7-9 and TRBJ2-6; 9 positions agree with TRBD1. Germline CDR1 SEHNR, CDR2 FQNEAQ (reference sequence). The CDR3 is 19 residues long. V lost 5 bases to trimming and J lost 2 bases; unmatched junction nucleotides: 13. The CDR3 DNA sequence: TGTGCCAGCAGCCCCCACGGGACTGGACAGGGGCCTGGGGCCAACGTCCTGACTTTC. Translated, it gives CASSPHGTGQGPGANVLTF.

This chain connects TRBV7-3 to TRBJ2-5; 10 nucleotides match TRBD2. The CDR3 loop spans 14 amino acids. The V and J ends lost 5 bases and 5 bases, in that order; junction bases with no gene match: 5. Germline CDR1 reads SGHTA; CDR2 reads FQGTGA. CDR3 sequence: CASSPAGGDETQYF. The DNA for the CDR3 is TGTGCCAGCAGCCCAGCGGGGGGGGACGAGACCCAGTACTTC.

CDR3 protein: CASSVNAKERGEAFF. As DNA, the CDR3 is TGTGCCAGCAGCGTAAATGCCAAGGAGAGAGGTGAAGCTTTCTTT. This chain connects TRBV9 to TRBJ1-1; D gene unclear. The length of the CDR3 is 15 residues. The V gene lost 1 base and the J gene lost 7 bases, with 17 bases spanning the gap. Germline V gene lookup returns CDR1 SGDLS and CDR2 YYNGEE.

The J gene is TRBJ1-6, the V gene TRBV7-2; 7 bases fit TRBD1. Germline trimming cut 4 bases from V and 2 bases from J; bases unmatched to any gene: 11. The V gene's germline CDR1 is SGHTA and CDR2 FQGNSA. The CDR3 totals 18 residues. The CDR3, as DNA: TGTGCCAGCAGCTCCGCCCTACAGGGGAAAACCTATAATTCACCCCTCCACTTT. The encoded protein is CASSSALQGKTYNSPLHF.

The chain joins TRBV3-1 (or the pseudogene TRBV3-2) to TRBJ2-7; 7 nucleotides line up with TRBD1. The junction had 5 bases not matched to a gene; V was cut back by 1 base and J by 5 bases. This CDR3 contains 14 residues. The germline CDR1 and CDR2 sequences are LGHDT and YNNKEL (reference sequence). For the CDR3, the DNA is TGTGCCAGCAGCCAAGCGACAGGGTACGACGAGCAGTACTTC. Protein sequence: CASSQATGYDEQYF.

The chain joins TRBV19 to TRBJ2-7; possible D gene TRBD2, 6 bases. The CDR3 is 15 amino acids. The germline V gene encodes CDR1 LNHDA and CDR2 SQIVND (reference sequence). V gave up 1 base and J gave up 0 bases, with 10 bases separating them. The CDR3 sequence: CASSIGRVNSYEQYF. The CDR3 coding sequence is TGTGCCAGTAGTATAGGGAGGGTGAACTCCTACGAGCAGTACTTC.

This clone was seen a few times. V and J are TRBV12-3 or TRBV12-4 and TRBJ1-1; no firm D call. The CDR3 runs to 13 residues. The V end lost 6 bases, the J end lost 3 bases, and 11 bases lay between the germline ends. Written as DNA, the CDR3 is TGTGCCAGCAGCCTTAATGTTGACACTGAAGCTTTCTTT. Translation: CASSLNVDTEAFF.

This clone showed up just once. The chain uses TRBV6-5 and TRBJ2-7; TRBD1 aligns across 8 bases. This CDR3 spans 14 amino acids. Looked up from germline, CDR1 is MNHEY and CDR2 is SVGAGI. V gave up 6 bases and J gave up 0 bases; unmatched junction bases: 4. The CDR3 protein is CASRDRASSYEQYF. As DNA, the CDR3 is TGTGCCAGCAGGGACAGGGCAAGCTCCTACGAGCAGTACTTC.

CDR3 nucleotide sequence: TGTGCCAGCAGTTCCAGGGTGGGGAATTCACCCCTCCACTTT. Translated: CASSSRVGNSPLHF. The chain is built from TRBV7-2 and TRBJ1-6; possibly TRBD1 for D (5 bases). This CDR3 is built from 14 residues. The germline V and J ends were trimmed by 6 bases and 7 bases, with 13 bases remaining between them. Germline CDR1 reads SGHTA; CDR2 reads FQGNSA.

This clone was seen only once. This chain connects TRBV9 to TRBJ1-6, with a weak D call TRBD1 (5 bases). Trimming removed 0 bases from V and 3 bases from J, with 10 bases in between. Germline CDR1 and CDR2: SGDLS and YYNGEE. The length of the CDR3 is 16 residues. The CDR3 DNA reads TGTGCCAGCAGCGTAGCGGCAGGGCTCTATAATTCACCCCTCCACTTT. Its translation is CASSVAAGLYNSPLHF. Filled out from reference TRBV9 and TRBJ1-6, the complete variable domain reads DSGVTQTPKHLITATGQRVTLRCSPRSGDLSVYWYQQSLDQGLQFLIQYYNGEERAKGNILERFSAQQFPDLHSELNLSSLELGDSALYFCASSVAAGLYNSPLHFGNGTRLTVT.

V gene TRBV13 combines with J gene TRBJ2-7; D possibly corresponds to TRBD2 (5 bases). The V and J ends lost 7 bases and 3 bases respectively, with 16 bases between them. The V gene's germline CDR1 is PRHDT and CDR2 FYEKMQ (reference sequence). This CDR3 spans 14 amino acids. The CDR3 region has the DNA TGTGCCAGCAACGCGGGTAGAGGTGGCTACGAGCAGTACTTC. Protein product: CASNAGRGGYEQYF.